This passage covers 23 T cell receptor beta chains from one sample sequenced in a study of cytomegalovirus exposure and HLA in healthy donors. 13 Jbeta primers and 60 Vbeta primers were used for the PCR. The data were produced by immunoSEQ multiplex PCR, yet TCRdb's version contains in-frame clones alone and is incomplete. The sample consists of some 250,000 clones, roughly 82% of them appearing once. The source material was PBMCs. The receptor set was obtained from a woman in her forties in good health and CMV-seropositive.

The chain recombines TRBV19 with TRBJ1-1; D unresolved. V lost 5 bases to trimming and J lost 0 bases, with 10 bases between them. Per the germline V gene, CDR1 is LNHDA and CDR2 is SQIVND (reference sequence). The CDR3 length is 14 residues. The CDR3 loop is CASSHGVMNTEAFF. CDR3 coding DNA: TGTGCCAGTAGTCACGGAGTCATGAACACTGAAGCTTTCTTT. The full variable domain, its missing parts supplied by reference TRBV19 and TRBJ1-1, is DGGITQSPKYLFRKEGQNVTLSCEQNLNHDAMYWYRQDPGQGLRLIYYSQIVNDFQKGDIAEGYSVSREKKESFPLTVTSAQKNPTAFYLCASSHGVMNTEAFFGQGTRLTVV.

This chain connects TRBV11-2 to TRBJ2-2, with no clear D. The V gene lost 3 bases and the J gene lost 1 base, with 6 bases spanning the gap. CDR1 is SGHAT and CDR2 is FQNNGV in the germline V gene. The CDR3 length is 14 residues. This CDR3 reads CASSFAGNTGELFF. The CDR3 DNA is TGTGCCAGCAGCTTCGCAGGGAACACCGGGGAGCTGTTTTTT. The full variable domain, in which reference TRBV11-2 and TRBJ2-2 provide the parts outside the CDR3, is EAGVAQSPRYKIIEKRQSVAFWCNPISGHATLYWYQQILGQGPKLLIQFQNNGVVDDSQLPKDRFSAERLKGVDSTLKIQPAKLEDSAVYLCASSFAGNTGELFFGEGSRLTVL.

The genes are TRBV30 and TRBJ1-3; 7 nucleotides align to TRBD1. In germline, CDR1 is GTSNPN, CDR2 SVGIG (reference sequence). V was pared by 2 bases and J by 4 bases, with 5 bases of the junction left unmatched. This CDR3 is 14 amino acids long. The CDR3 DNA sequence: TGTGCCTGGAGTATGACAGGGACCGGAAACACCATATATTTT. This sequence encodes CAWSMTGTGNTIYF.

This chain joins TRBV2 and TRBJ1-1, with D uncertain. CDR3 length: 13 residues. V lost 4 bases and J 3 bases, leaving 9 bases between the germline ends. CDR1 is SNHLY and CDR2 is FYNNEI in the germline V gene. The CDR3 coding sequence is TGTGCCAGCAGTGTTGAACAGTACACTGAAGCTTTCTTT. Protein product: CASSVEQYTEAFF. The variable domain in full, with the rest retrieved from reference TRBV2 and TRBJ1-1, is EPEVTQTPSHQVTQMGQEVILRCVPISNHLYFYWYRQILGQKVEFLVSFYNNEISEKSEIFDDQFSVERPDGSNFTLKIRSTKLEDSAMYFCASSVEQYTEAFFGQGTRLTVV.

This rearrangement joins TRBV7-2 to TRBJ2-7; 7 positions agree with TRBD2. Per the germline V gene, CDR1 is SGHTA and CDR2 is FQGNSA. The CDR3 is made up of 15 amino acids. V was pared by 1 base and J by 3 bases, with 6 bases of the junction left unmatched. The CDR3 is CASSLEGTTIYEQYF. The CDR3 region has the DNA TGTGCCAGCAGCTTAGAGGGGACTACTATCTACGAGCAGTACTTC. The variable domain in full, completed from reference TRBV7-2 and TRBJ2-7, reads GAGVSQSPSNKVTEKGKDVELRCDPISGHTALYWYRQSLGQGLEFLIYFQGNSAPDKSGLPSDRFSAERTGGSVSTLTIQRTQQEDSAVYLCASSLEGTTIYEQYFGPGTRLTVT.

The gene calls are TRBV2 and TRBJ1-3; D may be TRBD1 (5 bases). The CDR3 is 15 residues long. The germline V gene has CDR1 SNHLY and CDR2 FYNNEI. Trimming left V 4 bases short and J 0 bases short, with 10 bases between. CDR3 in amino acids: CASSVYRPSGNTIYF. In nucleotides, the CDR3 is TGTGCCAGCAGTGTATACAGGCCCTCTGGAAACACCATATATTTT.

The CDR3 nucleotides are TGTGCCTGGAGTGTGCGGGGGGCGGCCGGCTACACCTTC. Its protein product is CAWSVRGAAGYTF. This chain connects TRBV30 to TRBJ1-2, with D perhaps matching TRBD1 (6 bases). The germline V gene encodes CDR1 GTSNPN and CDR2 SVGIG (reference sequence). V lost 0 bases and J 8 bases, leaving 13 bases between the germline ends. This CDR3 region has 13 residues. Complete variable domain (other parts from reference TRBV30 and TRBJ1-2): SQTIHQWPATLVQPVGSPLSLECTVEGTSNPNLYWYRQAAGRGLQLLFYSVGIGQISSEVPQNLSASRPQDRQFILSSKKLLLSDSGFYLCAWSVRGAAGYTFGSGTRLTVV.

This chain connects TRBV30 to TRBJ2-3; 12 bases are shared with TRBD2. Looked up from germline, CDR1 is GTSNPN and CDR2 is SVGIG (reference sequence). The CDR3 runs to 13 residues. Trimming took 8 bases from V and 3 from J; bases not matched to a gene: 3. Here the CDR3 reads CAGTSGPTDTQYF. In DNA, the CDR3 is TGTGCCGGGACTAGCGGGCCTACAGATACGCAGTATTTT.

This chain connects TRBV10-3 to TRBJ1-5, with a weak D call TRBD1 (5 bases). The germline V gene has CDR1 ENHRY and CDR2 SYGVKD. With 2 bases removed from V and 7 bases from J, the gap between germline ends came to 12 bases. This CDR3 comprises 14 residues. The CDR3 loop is CAISEIGDSQPQHF. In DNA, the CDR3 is TGTGCCATCAGTGAGATAGGGGATTCCCAGCCCCAGCATTTT.

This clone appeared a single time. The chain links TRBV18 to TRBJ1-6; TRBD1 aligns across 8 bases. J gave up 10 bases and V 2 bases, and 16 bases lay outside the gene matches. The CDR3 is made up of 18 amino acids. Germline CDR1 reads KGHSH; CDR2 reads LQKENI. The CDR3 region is CASSPSRPVDRVNSPLHF. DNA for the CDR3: TGTGCCAGCTCACCATCCCGGCCCGTGGACAGGGTGAACTCACCCCTCCACTTT.

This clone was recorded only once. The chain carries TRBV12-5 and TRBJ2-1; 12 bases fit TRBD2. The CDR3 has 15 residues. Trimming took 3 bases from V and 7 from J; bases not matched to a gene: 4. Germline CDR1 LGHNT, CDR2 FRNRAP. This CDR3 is CASGFGLAGPNEQFF. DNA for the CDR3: TGTGCTAGTGGTTTTGGACTAGCGGGACCGAATGAGCAGTTCTTC.

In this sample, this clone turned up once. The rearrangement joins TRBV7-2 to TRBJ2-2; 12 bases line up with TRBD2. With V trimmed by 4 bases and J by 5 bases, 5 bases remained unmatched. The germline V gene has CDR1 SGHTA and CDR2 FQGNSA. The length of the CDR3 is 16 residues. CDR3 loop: CASSSRTSGDTGELFF. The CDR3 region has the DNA TGTGCCAGCAGCTCAAGGACTAGCGGGGATACCGGGGAGCTGTTTTTT.

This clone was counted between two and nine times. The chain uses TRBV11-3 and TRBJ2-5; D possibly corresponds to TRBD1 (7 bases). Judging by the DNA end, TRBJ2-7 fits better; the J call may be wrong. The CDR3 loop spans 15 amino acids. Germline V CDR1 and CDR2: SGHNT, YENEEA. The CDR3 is CASSPGGNLGYEQYF. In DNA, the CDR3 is TGTGCCAGCAGCCCAGGGGGGAATTTAGGCTACGAGCAGTACTTC.

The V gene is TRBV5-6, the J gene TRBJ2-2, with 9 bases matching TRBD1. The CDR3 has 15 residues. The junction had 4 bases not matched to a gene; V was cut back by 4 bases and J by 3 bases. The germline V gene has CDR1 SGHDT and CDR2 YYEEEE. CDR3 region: CASSRDRGDTGELFF. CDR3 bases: TGTGCCAGCAGCCGCGACAGGGGGGACACCGGGGAGCTGTTTTTT. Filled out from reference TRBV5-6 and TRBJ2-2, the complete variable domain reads DAGVTQSPTHLIKTRGQQVTLRCSPKSGHDTVSWYQQALGQGPQFIFQYYEEEERQRGNFPDRFSGHQFPNYSSELNVNALLLGDSALYLCASSRDRGDTGELFFGEGSRLTVL.

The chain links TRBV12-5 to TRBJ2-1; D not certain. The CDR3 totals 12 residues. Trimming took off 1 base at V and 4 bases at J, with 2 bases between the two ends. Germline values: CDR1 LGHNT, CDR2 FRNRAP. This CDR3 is CASGLAYNEQFF. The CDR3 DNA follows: TGTGCTAGTGGTTTGGCTTACAATGAGCAGTTCTTC. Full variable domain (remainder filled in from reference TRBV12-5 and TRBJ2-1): DARVTQTPRHKVTEMGQEVTMRCQPILGHNTVFWYRQTMMQGLELLAYFRNRAPLDDSGMPKDRFSAEMPDATLATLKIQPSEPRDSAVYFCASGLAYNEQFFGPGTRLTVL.

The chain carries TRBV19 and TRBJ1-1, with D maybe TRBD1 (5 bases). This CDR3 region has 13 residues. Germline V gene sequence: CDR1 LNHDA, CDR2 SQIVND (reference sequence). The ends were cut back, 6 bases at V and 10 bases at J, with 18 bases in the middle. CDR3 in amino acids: CASRPQASTIAFF. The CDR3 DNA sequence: TGTGCCAGTAGGCCACAGGCATCTACAATAGCTTTCTTT. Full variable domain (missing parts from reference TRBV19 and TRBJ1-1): DGGITQSPKYLFRKEGQNVTLSCEQNLNHDAMYWYRQDPGQGLRLIYYSQIVNDFQKGDIAEGYSVSREKKESFPLTVTSAQKNPTAFYLCASRPQASTIAFFGQGTRLTVV.

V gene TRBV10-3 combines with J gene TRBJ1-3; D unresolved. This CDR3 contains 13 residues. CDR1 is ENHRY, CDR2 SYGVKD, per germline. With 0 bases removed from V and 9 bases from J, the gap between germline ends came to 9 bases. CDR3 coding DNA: TGTGCCATCAGTGAGTCGGGAGAAAGCACCATATATTTT. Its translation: CAISESGESTIYF.

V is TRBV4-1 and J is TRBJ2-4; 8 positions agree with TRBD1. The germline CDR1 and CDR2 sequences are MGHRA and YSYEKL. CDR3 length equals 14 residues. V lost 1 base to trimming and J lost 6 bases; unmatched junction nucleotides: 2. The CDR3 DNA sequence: TGCGCCAGCAGCCAAGGACAGGGGCTAAACATTCAGTACTTC. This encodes CASSQGQGLNIQYF.

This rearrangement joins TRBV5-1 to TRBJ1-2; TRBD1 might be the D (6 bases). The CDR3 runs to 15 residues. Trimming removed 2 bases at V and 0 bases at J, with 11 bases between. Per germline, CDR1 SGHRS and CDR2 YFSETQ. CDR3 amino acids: CASSFSDSSNYGYTF. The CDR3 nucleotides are TGCGCCAGCAGCTTCTCGGACAGTTCTAACTATGGCTACACCTTC.

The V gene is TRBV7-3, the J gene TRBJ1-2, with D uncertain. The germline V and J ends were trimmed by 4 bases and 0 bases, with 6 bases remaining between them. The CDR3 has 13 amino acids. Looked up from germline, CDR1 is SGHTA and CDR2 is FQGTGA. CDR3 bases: TGTGCCAGCAGCTCACAGCCTAACTATGGCTACACCTTC. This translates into CASSSQPNYGYTF.

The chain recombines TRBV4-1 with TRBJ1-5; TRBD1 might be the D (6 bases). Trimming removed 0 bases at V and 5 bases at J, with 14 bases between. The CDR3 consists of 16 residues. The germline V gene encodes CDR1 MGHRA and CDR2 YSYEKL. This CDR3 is CASSQEQGANDQPQHF. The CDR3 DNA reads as TGCGCCAGCAGCCAAGAACAGGGCGCGAATGATCAGCCCCAGCATTTT.

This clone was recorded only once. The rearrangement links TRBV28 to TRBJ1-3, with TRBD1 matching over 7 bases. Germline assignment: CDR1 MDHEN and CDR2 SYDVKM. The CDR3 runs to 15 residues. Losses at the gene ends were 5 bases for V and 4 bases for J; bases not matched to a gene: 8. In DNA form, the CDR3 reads TGTGCCAGCAGTGAACTACGACAGGGAGGAAACACCATATATTTT. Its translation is CASSELRQGGNTIYF.

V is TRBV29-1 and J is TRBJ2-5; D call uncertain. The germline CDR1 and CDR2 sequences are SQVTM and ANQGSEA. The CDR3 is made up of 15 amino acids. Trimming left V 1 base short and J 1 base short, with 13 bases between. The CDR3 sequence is CSVEGQMSSQETQYF. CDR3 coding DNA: TGCAGCGTTGAAGGGCAGATGTCAAGCCAAGAGACCCAGTACTTC. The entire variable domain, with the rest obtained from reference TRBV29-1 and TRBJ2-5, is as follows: SAVISQKPSRDICQRGTSLTIQCQVDSQVTMMFWYRQQPGQSLTLIATANQGSEATYESGFVIDKFPISRPNLTFSTLTVSNMSPEDSSIYLCSVEGQMSSQETQYFGPGTRLLVL.